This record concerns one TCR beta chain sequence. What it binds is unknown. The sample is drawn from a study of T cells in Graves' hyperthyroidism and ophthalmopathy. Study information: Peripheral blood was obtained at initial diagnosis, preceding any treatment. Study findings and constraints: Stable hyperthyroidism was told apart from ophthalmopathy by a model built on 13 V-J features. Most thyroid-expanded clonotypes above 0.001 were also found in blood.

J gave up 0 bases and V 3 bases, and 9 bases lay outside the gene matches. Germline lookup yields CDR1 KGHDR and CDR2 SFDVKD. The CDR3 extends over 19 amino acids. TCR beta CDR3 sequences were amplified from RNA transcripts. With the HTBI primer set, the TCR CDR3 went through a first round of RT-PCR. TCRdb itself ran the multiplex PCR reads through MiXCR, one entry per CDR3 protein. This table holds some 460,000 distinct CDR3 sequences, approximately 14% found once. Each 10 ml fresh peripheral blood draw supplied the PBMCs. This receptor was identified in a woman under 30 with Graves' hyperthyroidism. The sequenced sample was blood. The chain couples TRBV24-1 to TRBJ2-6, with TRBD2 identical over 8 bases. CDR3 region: CATSDAAGGYASGANVLTF. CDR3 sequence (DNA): TGTGCCACCAGTGATGCTGCGGGGGGCTACGCCTCTGGGGCCAACGTCCTGACTTTC.